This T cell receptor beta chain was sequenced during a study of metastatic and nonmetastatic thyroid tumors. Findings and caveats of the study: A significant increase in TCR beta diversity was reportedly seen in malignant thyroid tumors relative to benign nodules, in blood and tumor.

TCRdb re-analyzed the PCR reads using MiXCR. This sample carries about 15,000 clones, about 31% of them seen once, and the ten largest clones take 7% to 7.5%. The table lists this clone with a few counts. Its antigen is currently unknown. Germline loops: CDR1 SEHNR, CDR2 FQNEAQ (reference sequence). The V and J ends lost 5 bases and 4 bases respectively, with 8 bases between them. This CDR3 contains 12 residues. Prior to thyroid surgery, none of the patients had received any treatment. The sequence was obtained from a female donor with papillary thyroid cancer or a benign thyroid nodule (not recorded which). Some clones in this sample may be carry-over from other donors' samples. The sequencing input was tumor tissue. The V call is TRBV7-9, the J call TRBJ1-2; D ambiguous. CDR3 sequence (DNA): TGTGCCAGCAGCCTTTCTATCTATGGCTACACCTTC. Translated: CASSLSIYGYTF.